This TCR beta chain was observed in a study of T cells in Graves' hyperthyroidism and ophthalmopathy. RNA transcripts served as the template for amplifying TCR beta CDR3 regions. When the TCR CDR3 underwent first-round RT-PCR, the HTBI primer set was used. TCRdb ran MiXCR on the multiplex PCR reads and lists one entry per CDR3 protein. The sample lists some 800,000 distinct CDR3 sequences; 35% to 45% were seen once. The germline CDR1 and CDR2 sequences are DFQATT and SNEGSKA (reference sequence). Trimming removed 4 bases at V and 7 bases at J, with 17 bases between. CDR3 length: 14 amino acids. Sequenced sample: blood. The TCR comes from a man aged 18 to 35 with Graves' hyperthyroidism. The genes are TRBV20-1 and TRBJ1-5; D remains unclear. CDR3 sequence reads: CSAKGTSVGQPQHF. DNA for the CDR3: TGCAGTGCTAAGGGTACGAGTGTGGGACAGCCCCAGCATTTT.